These 28 T cell receptor beta chains came from one sample sequenced in a study of blood T cell repertoires in COVID-19. Assay used: immunoSEQ multiplex PCR; TCRdb lists only in-frame clones, some missing. This table has around 68,000 clones, around 90% appearing once. Sample: peripheral blood. The receptor set was obtained from a human donor in a cohort sampled during active COVID-19.

CDR3 residues: CASSPTRADTQYF. CDR3 sequence (DNA): TGTGCCAGCAGCCCCACCAGGGCAGATACGCAGTATTTT. The chain carries TRBV6-5 and TRBJ2-3, with D possibly matching TRBD1 (5 bases). Germline V gene sequence: CDR1 MNHEY, CDR2 SVGAGI. The ends were cut back, 6 bases at V and 4 bases at J, with 11 bases in the middle. The CDR3 extends over 13 amino acids.

The rearrangement links TRBV2 to TRBJ1-1; no clear D gene. The V end was cut by 2 bases, the J end by 3 bases, with 10 bases between. CDR1 is SNHLY, CDR2 FYNNEI, per germline. The CDR3 length is 14 residues. The CDR3 loop reads CASSEKIRDTEAFF. CDR3 DNA: TGTGCCAGCAGTGAAAAGATACGGGACACTGAAGCTTTCTTT.

The genes are TRBV5-1 and TRBJ1-3; TRBD1 matches at 9 bases. The CDR3 runs 16 residues. CDR1 and CDR2 from the germline V gene are SGHRS and YFSETQ. V lost 4 bases and J lost 2; bases outside the gene matches: 7. The CDR3 spells CASSPTGTGPGNTIYF. The CDR3 DNA is TGCGCCAGCAGCCCGACCGGGACAGGGCCTGGAAACACCATATATTTT.

This rearrangement joins TRBV2 to TRBJ1-6; 10 nucleotides line up with TRBD1. The CDR3 contains 15 residues. Germline V CDR1 and CDR2: SNHLY, FYNNEI. Trimming at V came to 7 bases and at J to 6 bases, leaving 6 bases not matched to a gene. CDR3 residues: CASTGQGTSNSPLHF. In nucleotides, the CDR3 is TGTGCCAGCACGGGACAGGGGACTTCTAATTCACCCCTCCACTTT.

By frequency in the sample, this clone is medium-sized. This chain joins TRBV6-4 and TRBJ1-6, with TRBD1 matching 7 bases. The junction had 5 bases not matched to a gene; V was cut back by 2 bases and J by 10 bases. The CDR3 sequence is 14 residues long. CDR1 and CDR2 from the germline V gene are MRHNA and SNTAGT. The CDR3 DNA sequence: TGTGCCAGCAGTGACGAGGGGGCTCGATCACCCCTCCACTTT. Residues: CASSDEGARSPLHF.

The rearrangement uses TRBV27 and TRBJ1-2; 8 nucleotides align to TRBD1. The CDR3 is 14 residues long. V dropped 5 bases and J dropped 4; count of bases not matched to a gene: 6. Germline assignment: CDR1 MNHEY and CDR2 SMNVEV (reference sequence). The CDR3 region has the DNA TGTGCCAGCAGTCCCCGGACAGGGCCCTATGGCTACACCTTC. This encodes CASSPRTGPYGYTF.

J is TRBJ1-2 and V is TRBV5-1; D possibly corresponds to TRBD1 (5 bases). The ends were cut back, 2 bases at V and 5 bases at J, with 10 bases in the middle. The CDR3 consists of 13 residues. Germline values: CDR1 SGHRS, CDR2 YFSETQ. The CDR3 loop is CASSFDRSYGYTF. CDR3 nucleotides: TGCGCCAGCAGCTTCGACAGATCTTATGGCTACACCTTC.

V is TRBV5-1 and J is TRBJ2-7, with a tentative D call TRBD2 (6 bases). CDR1 is SGHRS and CDR2 is YFSETQ in the germline V gene. The CDR3 is made up of 13 amino acids. V lost 2 bases to trimming and J lost 3 bases, with 9 bases between them. CDR3: CASSFGTLYEQYF. CDR3 bases: TGCGCCAGCAGCTTCGGGACTCTCTACGAGCAGTACTTC.

This clone was observed once. The genes are TRBV24-1 and TRBJ1-5; D is uncertain. V lost 5 bases to trimming and J lost 4 bases, with 11 bases between them. CDR3 size: 14 residues. Germline V gives CDR1 KGHDR, CDR2 SFDVKD. In DNA form, the CDR3 reads TGTGCCACCAGTGCCCCGGGAGAAAATCAGCCCCAGCATTTT. Its translation: CATSAPGENQPQHF.

The gene calls are TRBV13 and TRBJ2-1; TRBD2 matches 8 bases. The J segment lost 6 bases and the V segment lost 6 bases, leaving 7 bases of the junction unmatched. The CDR3 is made up of 14 amino acids. Germline CDR1 reads PRHDT; CDR2 reads FYEKMQ (reference sequence). In nucleotides, the CDR3 is TGTGCCAGCAGGCAAAGCGGGAGCGGCAATGAGCAGTTCTTC. Translated, it gives CASRQSGSGNEQFF. Based on the CDR3 plus reference TRBV13 and TRBJ2-1, the full variable domain is AAGVIQSPRHLIKEKRETATLKCYPIPRHDTVYWYQQGPGQDPQFLISFYEKMQSDKGSIPDRFSAQQFSDYHSELNMSSLELGDSALYFCASRQSGSGNEQFFGPGTRLTVL.

The chain uses TRBV28 and TRBJ1-1; TRBD1 might be the D (5 bases). Trimming removed 6 bases at V and 7 bases at J, with 9 bases between. This CDR3 spans 11 amino acids. CDR1 MDHEN and CDR2 SYDVKM come from the germline V gene. The CDR3 DNA sequence: TGTGCCAGCAGAGCGGGACTTGAAGCTTTCTTT. Translated: CASRAGLEAFF.

The chain is built from TRBV7-2 and TRBJ1-2; 12 nucleotides align to TRBD1. Germline V CDR1 and CDR2: SGHTA, FQGNSA. With V trimmed by 5 bases and J by 8 bases, 12 bases remained unmatched. CDR3 length equals 16 residues. The CDR3 coding sequence is TGTGCCAGCAGCCCCTCCGGGACAGGGGGCCAGCAGGGCTACACCTTC. Encoded protein: CASSPSGTGGQQGYTF.

The V gene is TRBV6-5, the J gene TRBJ2-3, with a possible D match to TRBD2 (6 bases). Germline CDR1 reads MNHEY; CDR2 reads SVGAGI. The CDR3 sequence is 14 residues long. V was shortened by 4 bases and J by 3 bases, with 11 bases between the two germline ends. The CDR3 nucleotides are TGTGCCAGCAGTTTCGCCGGGAGAACAGATACGCAGTATTTT. It translates to CASSFAGRTDTQYF.

V usage is TRBV4-1 and J usage is TRBJ1-5; D is perhaps TRBD1 (6 bases). The CDR3 contains 16 residues. Germline lookup yields CDR1 MGHRA and CDR2 YSYEKL. V was pared by 1 base and J by 4 bases, with 14 bases between. The CDR3 nucleotides are TGCGCCAGCAGCCAAGTACGGGGGGGGGCAAATCAGCCCCAGCATTTT. Encoded protein: CASSQVRGGANQPQHF.

The V call is TRBV19, the J call TRBJ2-7; 8 bases fit TRBD1. J was trimmed by 1 base and V by 9 bases; bases with no gene match: 11. CDR1 LNHDA and CDR2 SQIVND come from the germline V gene (reference sequence). This CDR3 spans 15 amino acids. The CDR3 protein is CASQISGTGSYEQYF. The CDR3 bases are TGTGCCAGCCAGATCTCCGGGACAGGATCCTACGAGCAGTACTTC.

This chain links TRBV11-3 with TRBJ2-3, with TRBD2 as a possible D gene (5 bases). V shed 1 base and J shed 2 bases, with 10 bases lying between them. The CDR3 is made up of 15 amino acids. Germline lookup yields CDR1 SGHNT and CDR2 YENEEA. CDR3 sequence (DNA): TGTGCCAGCAGCTTAGGAGGGTGGCCCACAGATACGCAGTATTTT. Residues: CASSLGGWPTDTQYF.

This chain uses TRBV5-1 with TRBJ1-2; D not resolved. The ends were cut back, 0 bases at V and 5 bases at J, with 8 bases in the middle. Germline-derived CDR1 and CDR2 are SGHRS and YFSETQ. There are 13 residues in the CDR3. CDR3 in DNA: TGCGCCAGCAGCTTGGAGTCAGATTATGGCTACACCTTC. Translation: CASSLESDYGYTF. The complete variable domain, with remaining parts taken from reference TRBV5-1 and TRBJ1-2, reads KAGVTQTPRYLIKTRGQQVTLSCSPISGHRSVSWYQQTPGQGLQFLFEYFSETQRNKGNFPGRFSGRQFSNSRSEMNVSTLELGDSALYLCASSLESDYGYTFGSGTRLTVV.

The CDR3 coding sequence is TGCGCCAGCAGCCAAGCCCTACCGAGCGACTATGGCTACACCTTC. Translating it yields CASSQALPSDYGYTF. The gene calls are TRBV4-1 and TRBJ1-2; D ambiguous. The germline V gene has CDR1 MGHRA and CDR2 YSYEKL. The V end lost 1 base, the J end lost 3 bases, and 12 bases lay between the germline ends. CDR3 length: 15 residues.

This chain uses TRBV28 with TRBJ1-1; 9 bases map to TRBD1. This CDR3 comprises 17 residues. Germline CDR1 reads MDHEN; CDR2 reads SYDVKM. J was trimmed by 0 bases and V by 7 bases; bases with no gene match: 12. The CDR3 sequence: CASTLPGTGWMNTEAFF. CDR3 bases: TGTGCCAGCACACTCCCGGGGACAGGGTGGATGAACACTGAAGCTTTCTTT.

The CDR3 is CASKDRQVPYGYTF. The DNA for the CDR3 is TGTGCCAGTAAGGACCGACAGGTCCCCTATGGCTACACCTTC. The gene calls are TRBV19 and TRBJ1-2, with a possible D match to TRBD1 (6 bases). Germline V CDR1 and CDR2: LNHDA, SQIVND (reference sequence). The CDR3 has 14 residues. The V end was cut by 7 bases, the J end by 4 bases, with 16 bases between.

V and J are TRBV19 and TRBJ1-1; D gene uncertain. Trimming left V 4 bases short and J 0 bases short, with 12 bases between. Germline V gives CDR1 LNHDA, CDR2 SQIVND (reference sequence). The CDR3 is 15 residues long. For the CDR3, the DNA is TGTGCCAGTAGTACGCGGAACCTCATGAACACTGAAGCTTTCTTT. As protein: CASSTRNLMNTEAFF.

The rearrangement uses TRBV9 and TRBJ2-3, with a possible D match to TRBD1 (6 bases). Between the trimmed V and J ends, which lost 2 bases and 2 bases, there was a span of 24 bases. The CDR3 length is 19 residues. From germline, CDR1 is SGDLS and CDR2 YYNGEE. The CDR3 DNA is TGTGCCAGCAGCGTTGTTAGAGGACCCGCGACAGGATTCACAGATACGCAGTATTTT. Translated, it gives CASSVVRGPATGFTDTQYF.

The chain carries TRBV11-2 and TRBJ2-1, with TRBD2 matching over 8 bases. Germline values: CDR1 SGHAT, CDR2 FQNNGV. This CDR3 has 15 amino acids. V was clipped by 3 bases and J by 7 bases; unmatched bases: 8. Here the CDR3 DNA reads TGTGCCAGCAGCTTCTCCCTAGCGGGTGCAAATGAGCAGTTCTTC. This sequence encodes CASSFSLAGANEQFF. Complete variable domain (other parts from reference TRBV11-2 and TRBJ2-1): EAGVAQSPRYKIIEKRQSVAFWCNPISGHATLYWYQQILGQGPKLLIQFQNNGVVDDSQLPKDRFSAERLKGVDSTLKIQPAKLEDSAVYLCASSFSLAGANEQFFGPGTRLTVL.

This chain connects TRBV19 to TRBJ1-2; D possibly corresponds to TRBD1 (5 bases). Germline assignment: CDR1 LNHDA and CDR2 SQIVND (reference sequence). Trimming shortened V by 3 bases and J by 1 base, and 12 bases separated the two germline ends. The CDR3 is 15 amino acids. CDR3 protein: CASSIRVSGNYGYTF. The CDR3, as DNA: TGTGCCAGTAGTATCAGGGTTTCTGGTAACTATGGCTACACCTTC.

The chain employs TRBV21-1 and TRBJ1-1; the D segment call TRBD1 is taken from the table without a DNA check. TRBV21-1 is a known pseudogene. This CDR3 contains 14 residues. The CDR3 DNA is TGTGCCAGCAGCGACCCCTGGGGGCACCCTGAAGCTTTCTTT. This translates into CASSDPWGHPEAFF.

This rearrangement joins TRBV10-3 to TRBJ1-6; possibly TRBD1 for D (5 bases). The CDR3 loop spans 14 amino acids. V was clipped by 0 bases and J by 7 bases, with 7 bases between them. Germline loops: CDR1 ENHRY, CDR2 SYGVKD. The DNA of the CDR3 is TGTGCCATCAGTGAGTCTGACAGCAATTCACCCCTCCACTTT. It codes for CAISESDSNSPLHF.

The CDR3 DNA follows: TGTGCCAGCAGTTCGGACAGGGGGCATGGCTACACCTTC. Its protein product is CASSSDRGHGYTF. The chain is built from TRBV28 and TRBJ1-2, with 11 bases aligning to TRBD1. Germline CDR1 reads MDHEN; CDR2 reads SYDVKM. V dropped 4 bases and J dropped 6; count of bases not matched to a gene: 1. There are 13 residues in the CDR3.

This clone was seen a single time. Other DNA sequences in this sample translate to the same CDR3. This chain uses TRBV19 with TRBJ1-5, with D possibly matching TRBD1 (5 bases). Trimming removed 6 bases at V and 3 bases at J, with 18 bases between. The CDR3 consists of 16 residues. Germline assignment: CDR1 LNHDA and CDR2 SQIVND (reference sequence). CDR3 loop: CASRKAYEGVNQPQHF. The DNA of the CDR3 is TGTGCCAGTAGAAAAGCATATGAAGGGGTCAATCAGCCCCAGCATTTT.